The T cell receptor beta chain described here comes from a study of blood T cell repertoires in COVID-19 (dated by TCRdb to between 2020 and 2021). Regarding the complete study: Samples covering the acute and convalescent phases of COVID-19 were provided by collaborators in the United States, Italy and Spain. The prospective study material was composed of cDNA or gDNA derived from T cells, B-cell-depleted T cells, or PBMCs. Subjects who had been exposed to COVID-19, were actively infected with it, or had recovered from it provided the deeply sampled blood TCRbeta repertoires that made up the dataset. The repertoires were released in a freely available public database meant as a resource for research on the immune response to SARS-CoV-2. The samples were drawn from the first 160 participants of the ongoing ImmuneRACE study and from 950 to 1,500 subjects provided by 6 global collaborators. The sample metadata nearly always contained a de-identified subject ID, COVID-19 status, age in years and sex. Where available, HLA class I and class II types were taken from metadata supplied by the sample provider and were not determined by assay-based typing. What the research found in general, with its limitations: The amount of clinical and demographic metadata varied by source and participant and was provided uncurated.

Each collaborating institution followed its own protocols to collect whole blood in K2EDTA tubes. Collaborator samples were shipped for TCRbeta analysis as frozen whole blood, isolated PBMCs, or DNA extracted from either sample type. The germline V gene sets CDR1 to SGDLS and CDR2 to YYNGEE. V is shortened by 0 bases, J by 0 bases, and the region joining them spans 10 bases. The CDR3 starts with the cysteine, ends with the phenylalanine, and has 15 residues. Only CDR3 DNA remains: 45 bases, in frame from the first base. With regard to this clone: No cognate antigen has been identified for it. The input lacks base qualities; no much larger clone sits a single base away.

TCRbeta CDR3 regions were amplified from genomic DNA using the immunoSEQ Assay, a bias-controlled multiplex PCR. Regarding the original processing steps: Nucleated cell counts per sample were estimated from amplification of reference gene primers within the assay. To quantify the absolute abundance of each unique TCRbeta CDR3 rearrangement, sequence reads were collapsed and filtered. Productive Simpson clonality was computed per sample as the square root of Simpson's diversity index over productive rearrangements. TCRdb re-hosts the immuneACCESS table, in-frame sequences only. Its copies lack some clones; in the studies checked, an unresolved V gene accounts for under half of them, and the cause for the rest is not known. V and J calls and clone size are copied from that table; D and trimming were computed from the DNA. The sample profile shows roughly 80,000 clones; about nine tenths of them were found once. The top ten clonotypes cover under 2.5% of the sample.

Source material: peripheral blood. The receptor chain draws on TRBV9 and TRBJ2-7; the D region possibly corresponds to TRBD2 (5 bases align). The TCR sequence derives from a woman aged 45-65 years in a cohort sampled during active COVID-19. The DNA reads as follows: TGTGCCAGCAGCGTAGCGGGGATGGGCTCCTACGAGCAGTACTTC. Translated, it reads CASSVAGMGSYEQYF.